Sequencing of this T cell receptor beta chain was carried out in a study of patients and donors after allogeneic stem cell transplantation. One entry per CDR3 protein results from TCRdb running MiXCR on the RT-PCR reads. The repertoire holds 190,000 or so distinct CDR3 sequences, with around 41% as singletons. The CDR3 extends over 15 amino acids. V lost 3 bases to trimming and J lost 2 bases, with 13 bases between them. CDR1 KGHSH and CDR2 LQKENI come from the germline V gene. The sample comprised blood, either unsorted or a sorted T cell fraction (not recorded which). This clonotype was obtained from a human donor who was either an allogeneic HSCT recipient or a stem cell or donor lymphocyte infusion donor (not recorded which). It is not recorded whose cells these are; they may come from a transplant donor. This chain joins TRBV18 and TRBJ1-1; D is undetermined. As DNA, the CDR3 is TGTGCCAGCTCACCCTTCAGTTGGACTAACACTGAAGCTTTCTTT. Protein: CASSPFSWTNTEAFF.